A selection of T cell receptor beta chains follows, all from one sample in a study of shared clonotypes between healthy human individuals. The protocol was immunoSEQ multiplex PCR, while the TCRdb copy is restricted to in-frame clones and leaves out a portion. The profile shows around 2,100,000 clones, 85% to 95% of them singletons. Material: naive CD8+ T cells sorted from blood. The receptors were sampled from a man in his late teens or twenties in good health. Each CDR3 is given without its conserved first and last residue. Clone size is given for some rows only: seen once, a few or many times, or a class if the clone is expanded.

CDR3aa: ASSLAILAGVGPDTQY; j_gene: TRBJ2-3; abundance: NA; v_gene: TRBV5-6
CDR3aa: ASSPIVPTGQGIEQY; j_gene: TRBJ2-7; abundance: once; v_gene: TRBV27
CDR3aa: ASSQGDDRGQEQF; j_gene: TRBJ2-1; abundance: NA; v_gene: TRBV4-1
CDR3aa: AWSWGGISGNEQF; j_gene: TRBJ2-1; abundance: NA; v_gene: TRBV30
CDR3aa: ASSLSGNEQF; j_gene: TRBJ2-1; abundance: NA; v_gene: TRBV13
CDR3aa: ASSWGTQTYEQY; j_gene: TRBJ2-7; abundance: NA; v_gene: TRBV7-9
CDR3aa: ASSQDEFARGVDGYT; j_gene: TRBJ1-2; abundance: NA; v_gene: TRBV4-3
CDR3aa: ASRRVQGARNTEAF; j_gene: TRBJ1-1; abundance: NA; v_gene: TRBV27
CDR3aa: ASSLSVVGETQY; j_gene: TRBJ2-5; abundance: NA; v_gene: TRBV28
CDR3aa: ASSPRDGSYEQY; j_gene: TRBJ2-7; abundance: NA; v_gene: TRBV5-4
CDR3aa: ASSLSLAAAYEQY; j_gene: TRBJ2-7; abundance: NA; v_gene: TRBV5-1
CDR3aa: ASTRQGLTYEQY; j_gene: TRBJ2-7; abundance: NA; v_gene: TRBV28
CDR3aa: ASSSTGGFYEQY; j_gene: TRBJ2-7; abundance: NA; v_gene: TRBV6-1
CDR3aa: ASSLAGHAGKTQY; j_gene: TRBJ2-5; abundance: NA; v_gene: TRBV7-2
CDR3aa: ASRGAGTGSLAGVLWGTDTQY; j_gene: TRBJ2-3; abundance: NA; v_gene: TRBV27
CDR3aa: ASSRDLEETQY; j_gene: TRBJ2-5; abundance: NA; v_gene: TRBV19
CDR3aa: ASNSLSKLSYT; j_gene: TRBJ1-2; abundance: NA; v_gene: TRBV2
CDR3aa: ASLLGSGTGRSEQY; j_gene: TRBJ2-7; abundance: NA; v_gene: TRBV2
CDR3aa: ASAWRGSYNEQF; j_gene: TRBJ2-1; abundance: NA; v_gene: TRBV21-1
CDR3aa: ASSYLTSGTDTQY; j_gene: TRBJ2-3; abundance: NA; v_gene: TRBV6-5
CDR3aa: ASSTLAGGADTQY; j_gene: TRBJ2-3; abundance: NA; v_gene: TRBV6-5
CDR3aa: ASSPSSVRQGSNQPQH; j_gene: TRBJ1-5; abundance: NA; v_gene: TRBV5-1
CDR3aa: ASSYSSGEEWYEQY; j_gene: TRBJ2-7; abundance: once; v_gene: TRBV6-5
CDR3aa: ASSDLRQTEPKF; j_gene: TRBJ2-1; abundance: NA; v_gene: TRBV6-4
CDR3aa: ASSTDGETGELF; j_gene: TRBJ2-2; abundance: NA; v_gene: TRBV19
CDR3aa: ASSYGDGYT; j_gene: TRBJ1-2; abundance: NA; v_gene: TRBV6-6
CDR3aa: ASSGDRASYNEQF; j_gene: TRBJ2-1; abundance: NA; v_gene: TRBV6-1